This T cell receptor (beta chain) stems from a study of cytomegalovirus exposure and HLA in healthy donors. Study-wide points: Immune exposure data for these donors was limited to CMV serostatus.

13 Jbeta primers and 60 Vbeta primers were used for the PCR. Repertoires were generated with immunoSEQ multiplex PCR, while TCRdb's copy carries only in-frame clones and drops some. This sample has 150,000 to 200,000 clones; around nine tenths occur once, and the top ten carry more than 1.5%. Comment on this clone: Its specificity is not known.

V trimming: 5 bases; J trimming: 3 bases; junction bases outside the gene matches: 5. Germline V CDR1 and CDR2: SGHDN, FVKESK. The CDR3 is 15 residues long. This TCR was sampled from a woman between 18 and 29 years old in good health and CMV-seronegative. V and J are TRBV14 and TRBJ2-7, with 12 bases aligning to TRBD2. Sequenced: PBMCs. The CDR3 here is CASSGLAGGYYEQYF. The CDR3 nucleotides are TGTGCCAGCAGCGGCCTAGCGGGAGGGTACTACGAGCAGTACTTC.